This T cell receptor beta chain is drawn from a study of blood T cells in healthy people across ages. Study as a whole: About one barcoded beta molecule was captured per two T cells (by template switching). Whole-study findings and limits: There was no known CMV status for donors, so expanded clonotype changes were possibly confounded. Conclusively comparing naive with antigen-experienced cells was impossible with unsorted PBMCs.

Then a second PCR, running roughly 7 to 11 cycles, was carried out with a sample-barcoded 5' primer and a J-beta primer mix. TCRdb independently ran MiXCR on the 5' RACE reads; one entry per CDR3 protein. Among 650,000 to 1,000,000 distinct CDR3 sequences listed, around 45% were seen once. In the case of this clonotype: Its specificity is unknown.

The CDR3 has 12 residues. V shed 2 bases and J shed 4 bases, with 7 bases lying between them. Germline CDR1 is GTSNPN and CDR2 is SVGIG (reference sequence). Sequences were obtained from blood. J is TRBJ2-3 and V is TRBV30, with D uncertain. This sequence was found in a man older than 75 in good health. The CDR3 loop reads CAWSPVPDTQYF. The CDR3 DNA reads as TGTGCCTGGAGTCCCGTCCCAGATACGCAGTATTTT.